The TCR beta chain under discussion was sequenced for a study of cytomegalovirus exposure and HLA in healthy donors. PCR involved 60 Vbeta and 13 Jbeta primers. Generated by immunoSEQ multiplex PCR, the TCRdb table keeps only in-frame clones and is missing some. In the table there are under 200,000 clones, approximately 80% of which are singletons. The V gene lost 0 bases and the J gene lost 4 bases, with 9 bases spanning the gap. CDR3 length: 14 residues. The germline CDR1 and CDR2 sequences are SEHNR and FQNEAQ (reference sequence). The TCR originated in a woman aged 45-59 years in good health and CMV-seronegative. V usage is TRBV7-9 and J usage is TRBJ1-2; weak D call: TRBD1 (5 bases). The specimen was PBMCs. DNA for the CDR3: TGTGCCAGCAGCTTAGCCCCAGGGATCTATGGCTACACCTTC. It codes for CASSLAPGIYGYTF.